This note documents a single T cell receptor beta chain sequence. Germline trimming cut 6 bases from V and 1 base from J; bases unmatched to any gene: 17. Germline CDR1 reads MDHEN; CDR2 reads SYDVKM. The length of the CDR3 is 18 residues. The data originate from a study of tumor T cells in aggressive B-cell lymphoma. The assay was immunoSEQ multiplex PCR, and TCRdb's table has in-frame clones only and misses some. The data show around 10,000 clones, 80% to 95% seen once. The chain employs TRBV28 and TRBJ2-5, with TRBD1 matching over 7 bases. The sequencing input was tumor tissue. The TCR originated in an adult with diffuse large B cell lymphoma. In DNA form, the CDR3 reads TGTGCCAGCAGCCCTACCGTCCACGACAGGGTCCGCCAAGAGACCCAGTACTTC. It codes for CASSPTVHDRVRQETQYF.